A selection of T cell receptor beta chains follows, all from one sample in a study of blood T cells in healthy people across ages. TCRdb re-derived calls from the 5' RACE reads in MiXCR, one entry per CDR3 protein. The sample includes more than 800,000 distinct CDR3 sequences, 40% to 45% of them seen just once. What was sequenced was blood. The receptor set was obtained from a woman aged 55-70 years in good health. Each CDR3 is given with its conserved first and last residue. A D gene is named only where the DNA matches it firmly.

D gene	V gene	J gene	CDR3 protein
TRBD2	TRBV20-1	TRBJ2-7	CSASPAGPSYEQYF
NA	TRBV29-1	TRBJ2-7	CSVGGGAYEQYF
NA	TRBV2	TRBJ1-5	CASSEAWNQPQHF
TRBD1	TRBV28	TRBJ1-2	CASSAPGGAGDYGYTF
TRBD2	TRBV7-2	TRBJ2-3	CASSVLLAGEADTQYF
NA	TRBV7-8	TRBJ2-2	CASSSYRNRPGELFF
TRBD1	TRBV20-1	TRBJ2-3	CSASHRQGYTDTQYF
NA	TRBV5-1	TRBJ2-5	CASSESRLSAMETQYF
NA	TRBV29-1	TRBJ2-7	CSVVSERYSYEQYF
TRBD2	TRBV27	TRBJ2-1	CASSIQTRGGGPSSYNEQFF
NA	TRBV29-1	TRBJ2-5	CSVKGGREETQYF
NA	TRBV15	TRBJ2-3	CATWTGSGVGDTQYF
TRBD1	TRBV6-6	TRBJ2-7	CASSYFDRGYYEQYF
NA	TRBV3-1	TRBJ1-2	CASSQGVSLPYGYTF
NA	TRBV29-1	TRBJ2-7	CSVGQQGWRDEQYF
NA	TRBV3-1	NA	CASSQEWSHEQFF
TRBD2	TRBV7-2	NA	CASSLAGLAGHEQYF
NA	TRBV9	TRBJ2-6	CASSVDPFSGANVLTF